This is a list of T cell receptor beta chains from one sample in a study of T cell responses to AZD1222 COVID-19 vaccine. Clones were sequenced by immunoSEQ multiplex PCR, and TCRdb holds only the in-frame ones, with some missing. The sample consists of about 97,000 clones, over 75% of them appearing once. The specimen comprised peripheral blood, sampled on day 0 of AZD1222 vaccination. These receptors were collected from an adult in good health. Each CDR3 is given with its conserved first and last residue. D genes are given only for firm matches. Clone sizes are given selectively: once, few, many, or a class where the clone is expanded.

clone_size	v_call	d_call	j_call	cdr3_nt	cdr3_aa
-	TRBV7-6	-	TRBJ2-5	TGTGCCAGCAGCCTCGGGACAATTGAGACCCAGTACTTC	CASSLGTIETQYF
-	TRBV5-1	-	TRBJ2-5	TGCGCCAGCAGCGTTGACACTCAAGAGACCCAGTACTTC	CASSVDTQETQYF
-	TRBV3-1/TRBV3-2	-	TRBJ1-1	TGTGCCAGCAGCCATGGTGCGATCACTGAAGCTTTCTTT	CASSHGAITEAFF
-	TRBV10-3	TRBD1	TRBJ1-4	TGTGCCATCAGTGAGGGGGACAGTAACAATGAAAAACTGTTTTTT	CAISEGDSNNEKLFF
once	TRBV12-5	-	TRBJ2-7	TGTGCTAGTGGTTTGGTAGGGCCGAGCTCCTACGAGCAGTACTTC	CASGLVGPSSYEQYF
-	TRBV25-1	-	TRBJ2-3	TGTGCCAGCAGTGAATACTTAACAGATACGCAGTATTTT	CASSEYLTDTQYF
-	TRBV19	-	TRBJ1-3	TGTGCCAGTAGTATGTCCAGCGTCAGAAACACCATATATTTT	CASSMSSVRNTIYF
once	TRBV3-1/TRBV3-2	-	TRBJ1-3	TGTGCCAGCAGCCAATTAGGATCAGGTTCCTCTGGAAACACCATATATTTT	CASSQLGSGSSGNTIYF
-	TRBV28	TRBD1	TRBJ2-6	TGTGCCAGCAGTCCGTGGACAGGCGTAGGCCCTGGGGCCAACGTCCTGACTTTC	CASSPWTGVGPGANVLTF
-	TRBV10-2	TRBD2	TRBJ2-7	TGCGCCAGCAGGCTAGCGGGTGGGAGCTCCTACGAGCAGTACTTC	CASRLAGGSSYEQYF
-	TRBV7-9	TRBD1	TRBJ1-2	TGTGCCAGCGACAGGGGCCGGGGCTATGGCTACACCTTC	CASDRGRGYGYTF
-	TRBV27	-	TRBJ1-1	TGTGCCAGCAGTTTAAGTGGGGTATCTGAAGCTTTCTTT	CASSLSGVSEAFF
-	TRBV28	TRBD2	TRBJ2-7	TGTGCCAGCAGTTCGGGGGGACGTACGGAGGGTATTGGGCAGTACTTC	CASSSGGRTEGIGQYF
-	TRBV6-5	TRBD1	TRBJ1-2	TGTGCCAGCGACAGGGTTCCACATGGCTACACCTTC	CASDRVPHGYTF
-	TRBV28	TRBD2	TRBJ2-7	TGTGCCAGCAGCCGGAGACTAGCGGGATTACCCTACGAGCAGTACTTC	CASSRRLAGLPYEQYF
-	TRBV7-9	-	TRBJ2-1	TGTGCCAGCAACGGATACAATGAGCAGTTCTTC	CASNGYNEQFF
-	TRBV12-3/TRBV12-4	-	TRBJ2-2	TGTGCCAGCAGTCTTTACACCGGGGAGCTGTTTTTT	CASSLYTGELFF
-	TRBV10-3	TRBD2	TRBJ2-3	TGTGCCATCAGCCTCGGACTAGCGGGAGATGATACGCAGTATTTT	CAISLGLAGDDTQYF
-	TRBV3-1/TRBV3-2	-	TRBJ2-2	TGTGCCAGCAGCCCCGGGACCCTGGGGGCCGGGGAGCTGTTTTTT	CASSPGTLGAGELFF
-	TRBV28	TRBD1	TRBJ1-1	TGTGCCAGCAGAGGACAGGGAAGCACTGAAGCTTTCTTT	CASRGQGSTEAFF
-	TRBV11-2	-	TRBJ1-1	TGTGCCACAGGGGAGGGGTGGGCTGTTGAAGCTTTCTTT	CATGEGWAVEAFF
-	TRBV27	-	TRBJ1-4	TGTGCCAGCAGTTTAAGGGGGGGAGCGGGTGAAAAACTGTTTTTT	CASSLRGGAGEKLFF
-	TRBV5-1	TRBD1	TRBJ2-1	TGCGCCAGCAGCTTGGGGGACAGGGACTACAATGAGCAGTTCTTC	CASSLGDRDYNEQFF
-	TRBV28	-	TRBJ2-7	TGTGCCAGCAGTTTATTTGGGGAGGTCTACGAACAGTACTTC	CASSLFGEVYEQYF
-	TRBV10-3	-	TRBJ1-1	TGTGCCATCAGTGAGGAGGGATTAAGCACTGAAGCTTTCTTT	CAISEEGLSTEAFF
-	TRBV2	-	TRBJ2-1	TGTGCCAGCAGACAAAGGATATACGGACAATACAATGAGCAGTTCTTC	CASRQRIYGQYNEQFF